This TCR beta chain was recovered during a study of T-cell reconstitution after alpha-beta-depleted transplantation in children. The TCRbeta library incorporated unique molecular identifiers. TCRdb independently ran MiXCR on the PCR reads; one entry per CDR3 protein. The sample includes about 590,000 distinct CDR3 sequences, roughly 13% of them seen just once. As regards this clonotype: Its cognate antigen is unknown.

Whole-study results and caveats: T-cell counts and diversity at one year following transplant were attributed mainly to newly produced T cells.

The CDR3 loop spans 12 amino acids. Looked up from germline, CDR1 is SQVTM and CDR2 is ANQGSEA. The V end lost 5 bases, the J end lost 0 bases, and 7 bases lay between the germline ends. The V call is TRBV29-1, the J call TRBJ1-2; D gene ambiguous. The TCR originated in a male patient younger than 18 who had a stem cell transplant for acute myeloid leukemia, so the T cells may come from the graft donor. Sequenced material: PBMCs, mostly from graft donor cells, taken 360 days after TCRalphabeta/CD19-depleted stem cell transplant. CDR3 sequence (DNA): TGCAGCGTTACGTTTACTAACTATGGCTACACCTTC. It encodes CSVTFTNYGYTF.